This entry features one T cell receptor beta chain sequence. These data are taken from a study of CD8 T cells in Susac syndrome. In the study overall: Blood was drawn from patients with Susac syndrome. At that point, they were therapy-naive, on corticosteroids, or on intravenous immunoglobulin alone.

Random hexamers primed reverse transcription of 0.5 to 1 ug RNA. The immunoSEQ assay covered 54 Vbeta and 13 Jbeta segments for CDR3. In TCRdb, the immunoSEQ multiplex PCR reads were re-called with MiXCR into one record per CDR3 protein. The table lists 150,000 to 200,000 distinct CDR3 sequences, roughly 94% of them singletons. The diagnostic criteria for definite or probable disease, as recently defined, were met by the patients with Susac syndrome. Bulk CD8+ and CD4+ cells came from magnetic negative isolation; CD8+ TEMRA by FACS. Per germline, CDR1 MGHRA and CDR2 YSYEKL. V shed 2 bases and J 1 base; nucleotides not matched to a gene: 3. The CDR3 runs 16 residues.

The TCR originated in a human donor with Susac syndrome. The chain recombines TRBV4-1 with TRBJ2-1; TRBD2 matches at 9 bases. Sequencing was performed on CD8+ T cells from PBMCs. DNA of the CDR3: TGCGCCAGCAGCCAAATAGCGGGAGTTTCCTACAATGAGCAGTTCTTC. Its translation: CASSQIAGVSYNEQFF.